This T cell receptor (beta chain) derives from a study of regulatory T cells in long-lasting Graves disease. Whole-study findings and limits: Those with persistent Graves' had less TCR diversity than newly diagnosed patients. Preferential use of TRBV28, TRBJ1-2 and TRBJ2-5 was seen in persistent disease.

This clonotype has at least ten counts. Antigen unknown. V shed 6 bases, J shed 7 bases, and the junction held 10 bases outside the gene matches. This CDR3 region has 16 residues. The germline CDR1 and CDR2 sequences are MNHNS and SASEGT. Libraries of TCR beta came from iRepertoire HTBI primers plus Arm-PCR of CDR3 regions. TCRdb independently ran MiXCR on the multiplex PCR reads; one entry per CDR3 protein. The table includes roughly 560,000 distinct CDR3 sequences, more than 15% detected once. Time point described: newly diagnosed GD, antithyroid drugs for less than 3 months. TCR sequences were obtained from RNA taken from PBMCs. In addition, the sample was reused for a study of T cells in Graves' hyperthyroidism and ophthalmopathy. As that report states: TCR CDR3 regions were first amplified by RT-PCR with HTBI primers.

The receptor was derived from a middle-aged woman with Graves disease. Source: peripheral blood mononuclear cells (PBMCs), taken at new diagnosis, from a patient treated with antithyroid drugs. This chain joins TRBV6-1 and TRBJ1-5; 12 bases are shared with TRBD1. In DNA form, the CDR3 reads TGTGCCAGCAGCGACCGGGACAGGGGGCTTGGGCAGCCCCAGCATTTT. Translating it yields CASSDRDRGLGQPQHF.